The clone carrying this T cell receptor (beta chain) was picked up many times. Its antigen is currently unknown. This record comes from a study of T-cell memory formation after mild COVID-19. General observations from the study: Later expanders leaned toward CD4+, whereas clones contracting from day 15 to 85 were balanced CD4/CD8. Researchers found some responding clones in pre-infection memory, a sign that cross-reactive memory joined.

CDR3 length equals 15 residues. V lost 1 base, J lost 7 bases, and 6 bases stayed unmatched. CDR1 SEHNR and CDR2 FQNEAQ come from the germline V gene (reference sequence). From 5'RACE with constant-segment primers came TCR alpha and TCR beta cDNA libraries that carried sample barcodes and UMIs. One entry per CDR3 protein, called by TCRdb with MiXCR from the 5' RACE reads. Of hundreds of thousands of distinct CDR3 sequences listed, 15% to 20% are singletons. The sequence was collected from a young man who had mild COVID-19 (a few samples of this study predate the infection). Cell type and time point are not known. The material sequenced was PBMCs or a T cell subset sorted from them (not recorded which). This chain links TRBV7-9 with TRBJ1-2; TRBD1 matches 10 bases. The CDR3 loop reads CASSLGGTGEGGYTF. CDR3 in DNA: TGTGCCAGCAGCTTAGGAGGGACAGGGGAAGGTGGCTACACCTTC.